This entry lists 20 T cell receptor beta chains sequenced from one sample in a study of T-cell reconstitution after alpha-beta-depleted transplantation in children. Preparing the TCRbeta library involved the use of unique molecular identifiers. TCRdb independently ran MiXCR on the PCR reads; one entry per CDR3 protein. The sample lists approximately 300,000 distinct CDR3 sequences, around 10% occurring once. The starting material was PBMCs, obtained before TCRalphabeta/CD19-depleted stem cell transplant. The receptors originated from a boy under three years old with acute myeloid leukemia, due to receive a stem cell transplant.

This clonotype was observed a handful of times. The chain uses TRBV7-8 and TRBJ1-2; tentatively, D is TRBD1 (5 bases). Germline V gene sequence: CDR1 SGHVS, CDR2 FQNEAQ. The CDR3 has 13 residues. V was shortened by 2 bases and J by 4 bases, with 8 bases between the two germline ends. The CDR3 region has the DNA TGTGCCAGCAGCTTACGACAGTCCTATGGCTACACCTTC. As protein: CASSLRQSYGYTF.

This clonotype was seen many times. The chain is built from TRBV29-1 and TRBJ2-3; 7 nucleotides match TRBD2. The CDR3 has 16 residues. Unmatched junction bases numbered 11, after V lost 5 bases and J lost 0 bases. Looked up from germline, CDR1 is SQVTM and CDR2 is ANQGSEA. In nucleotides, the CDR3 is TGCAGCGTTTCTGGGAGGGTCCACCCAAGCACAGATACGCAGTATTTT. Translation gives CSVSGRVHPSTDTQYF.

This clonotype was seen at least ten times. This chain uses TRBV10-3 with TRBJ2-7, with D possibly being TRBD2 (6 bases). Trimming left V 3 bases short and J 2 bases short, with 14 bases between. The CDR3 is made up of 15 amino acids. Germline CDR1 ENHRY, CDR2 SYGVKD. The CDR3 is CAISDDRDSTYEQYF. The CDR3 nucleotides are TGTGCCATCAGTGACGACCGGGACTCCACCTACGAGCAGTACTTC.

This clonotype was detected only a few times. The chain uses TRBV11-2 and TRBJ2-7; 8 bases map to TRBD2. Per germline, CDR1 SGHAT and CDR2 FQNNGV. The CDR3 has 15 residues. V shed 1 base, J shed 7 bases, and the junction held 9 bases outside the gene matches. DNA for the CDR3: TGTGCCAGCAGCTTAGTTCTAGCGGGCTCGGGGGAGCAGTACTTC. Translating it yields CASSLVLAGSGEQYF.

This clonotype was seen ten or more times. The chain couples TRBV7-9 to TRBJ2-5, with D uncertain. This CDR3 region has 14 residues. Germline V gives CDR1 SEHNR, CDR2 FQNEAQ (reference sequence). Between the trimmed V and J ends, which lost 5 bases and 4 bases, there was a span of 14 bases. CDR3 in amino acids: CASSVRAMRETQYF. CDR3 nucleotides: TGTGCCAGCAGCGTTAGGGCCATGAGAGAGACCCAGTACTTC. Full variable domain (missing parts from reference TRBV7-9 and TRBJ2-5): DTGVSQNPRHKITKRGQNVTFRCDPISEHNRLYWYRQTLGQGPEFLTYFQNEAQLEKSRLLSDRFSAERPKGSFSTLEIQRTEQGDSAMYLCASSVRAMRETQYFGPGTRLLVL.

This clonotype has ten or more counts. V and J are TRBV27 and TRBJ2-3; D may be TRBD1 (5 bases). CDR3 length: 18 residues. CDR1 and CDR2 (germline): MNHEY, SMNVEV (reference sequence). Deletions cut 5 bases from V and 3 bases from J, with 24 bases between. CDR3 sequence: CASSASPSARDRTDTQYF. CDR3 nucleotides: TGTGCCAGCAGTGCTTCACCTTCCGCCAGGGATAGAACAGATACGCAGTATTTT.

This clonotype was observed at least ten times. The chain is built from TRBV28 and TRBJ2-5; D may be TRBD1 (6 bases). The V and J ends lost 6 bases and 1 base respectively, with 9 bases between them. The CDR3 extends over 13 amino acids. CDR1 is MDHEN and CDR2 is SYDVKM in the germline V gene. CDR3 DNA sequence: TGTGCCAGCAGGGGCAGGGGCCAAGAGACCCAGTACTTC. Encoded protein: CASRGRGQETQYF. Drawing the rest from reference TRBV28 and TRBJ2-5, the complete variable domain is DVKVTQSSRYLVKRTGEKVFLECVQDMDHENMFWYRQDPGLGLRLIYFSYDVKMKEKGDIPEGYSVSREKKERFSLILESASTNQTSMYLCASRGRGQETQYFGPGTRLLVL.

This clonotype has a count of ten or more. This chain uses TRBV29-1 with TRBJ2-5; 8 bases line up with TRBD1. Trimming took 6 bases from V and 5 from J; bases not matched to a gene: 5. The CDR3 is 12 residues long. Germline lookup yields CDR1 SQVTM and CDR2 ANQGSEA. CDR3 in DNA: TGCAGCGTCCGCCAGGGGGCCGAGACCCAGTACTTC. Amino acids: CSVRQGAETQYF. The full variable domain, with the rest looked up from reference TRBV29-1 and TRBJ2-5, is SAVISQKPSRDICQRGTSLTIQCQVDSQVTMMFWYRQQPGQSLTLIATANQGSEATYESGFVIDKFPISRPNLTFSTLTVSNMSPEDSSIYLCSVRQGAETQYFGPGTRLLVL.

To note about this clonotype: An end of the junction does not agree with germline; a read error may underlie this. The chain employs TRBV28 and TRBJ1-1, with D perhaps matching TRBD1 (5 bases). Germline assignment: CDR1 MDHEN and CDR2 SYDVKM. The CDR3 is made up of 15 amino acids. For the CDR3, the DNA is TGTGCCAGCAGTTTATACCGGGGCATGAACTCTGAAGCTTTCTTT. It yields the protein CASSLYRGMNSEAFF.

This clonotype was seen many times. CDR3 sequence: CASSFPGTGNQPQHF. The CDR3 DNA follows: TGTGCCAGCAGTTTCCCCGGGACAGGAAATCAGCCCCAGCATTTT. The chain couples TRBV28 to TRBJ1-5; 8 nucleotides agree with TRBD1. From germline, CDR1 is MDHEN and CDR2 SYDVKM. The CDR3 contains 15 residues. Trimming at V came to 3 bases and at J to 4 bases, leaving 5 bases not matched to a gene.

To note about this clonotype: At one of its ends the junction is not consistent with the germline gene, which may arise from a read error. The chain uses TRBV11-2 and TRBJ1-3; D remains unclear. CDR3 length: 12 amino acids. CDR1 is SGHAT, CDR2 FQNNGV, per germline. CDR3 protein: CASGFGGNTIYF. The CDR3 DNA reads TGTGCCAGCGGCTTCGGAGGAAACACCATATATTTT.

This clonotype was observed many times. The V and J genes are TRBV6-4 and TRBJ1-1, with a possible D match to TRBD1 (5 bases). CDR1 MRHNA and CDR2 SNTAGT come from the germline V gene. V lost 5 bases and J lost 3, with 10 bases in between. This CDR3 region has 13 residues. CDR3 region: CASSRARDTEAFF. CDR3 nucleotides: TGTGCCAGCAGTCGGGCCAGGGACACTGAAGCTTTCTTT.

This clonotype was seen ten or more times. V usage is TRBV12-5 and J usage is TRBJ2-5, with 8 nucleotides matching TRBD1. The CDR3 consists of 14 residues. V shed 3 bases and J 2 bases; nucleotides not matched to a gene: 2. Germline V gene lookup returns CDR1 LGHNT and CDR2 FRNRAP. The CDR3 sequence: CASGFRQGQETQYF. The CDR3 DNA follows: TGTGCTAGTGGTTTCCGACAGGGGCAAGAGACCCAGTACTTC.

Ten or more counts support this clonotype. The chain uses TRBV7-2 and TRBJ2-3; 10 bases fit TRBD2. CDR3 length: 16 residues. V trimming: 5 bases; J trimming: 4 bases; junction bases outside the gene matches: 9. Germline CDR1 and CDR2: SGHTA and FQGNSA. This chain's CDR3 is CASSKPSGSMADTQYF. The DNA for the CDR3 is TGTGCCAGCAGCAAGCCTAGCGGGAGTATGGCAGATACGCAGTATTTT.

The CDR3 loop is CASSPDRTVYEQYF. DNA for the CDR3: TGTGCCAGCAGTCCGGACAGGACAGTCTACGAGCAGTACTTC. The chain is built from TRBV28 and TRBJ2-7; 7 bases are shared with TRBD1. Germline V gene data show CDR1 as MDHEN and CDR2 as SYDVKM. The CDR3 extends over 14 amino acids. V dropped 5 bases and J dropped 3; count of bases not matched to a gene: 7.

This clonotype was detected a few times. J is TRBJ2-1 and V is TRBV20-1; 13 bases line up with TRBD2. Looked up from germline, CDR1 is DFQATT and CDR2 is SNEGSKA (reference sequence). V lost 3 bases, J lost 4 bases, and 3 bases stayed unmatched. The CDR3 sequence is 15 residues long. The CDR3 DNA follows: TGCAGTGCTAGCGGACTAGCGGGGGTATACAATGAGCAGTTCTTC. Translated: CSASGLAGVYNEQFF.

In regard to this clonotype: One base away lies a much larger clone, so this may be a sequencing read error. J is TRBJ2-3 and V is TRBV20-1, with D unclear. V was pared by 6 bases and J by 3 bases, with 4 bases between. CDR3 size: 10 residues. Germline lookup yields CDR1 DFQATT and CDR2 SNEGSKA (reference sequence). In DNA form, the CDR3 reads TGCAGTGCCCCAACAGATACGCAGTATTTT. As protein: CSAPTDTQYF.

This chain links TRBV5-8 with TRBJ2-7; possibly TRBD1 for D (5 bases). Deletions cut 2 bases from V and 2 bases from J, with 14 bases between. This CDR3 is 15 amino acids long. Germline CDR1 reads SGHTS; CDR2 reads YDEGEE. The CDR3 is CASSFRAKPPYEQYF. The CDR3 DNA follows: TGTGCCAGCAGCTTCAGGGCTAAACCCCCCTACGAGCAGTACTTC.

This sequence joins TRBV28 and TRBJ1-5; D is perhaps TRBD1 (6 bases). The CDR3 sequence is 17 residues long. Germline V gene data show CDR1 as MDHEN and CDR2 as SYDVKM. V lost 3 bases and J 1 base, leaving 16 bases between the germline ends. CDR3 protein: CASSLIRGGGSNQPQHF. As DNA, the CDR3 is TGTGCCAGCAGTTTGATACGCGGCGGGGGCAGCAATCAGCCCCAGCATTTT.

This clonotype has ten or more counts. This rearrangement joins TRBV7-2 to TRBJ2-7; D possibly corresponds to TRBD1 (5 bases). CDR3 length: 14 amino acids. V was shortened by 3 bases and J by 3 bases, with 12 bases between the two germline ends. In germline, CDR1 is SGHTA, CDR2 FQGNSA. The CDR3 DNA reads TGTGCCAGCAGCTTCCAGGGAAGTGGCTACGAGCAGTACTTC. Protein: CASSFQGSGYEQYF.